This TCR beta chain is drawn from a study of beta chain features in type 1 diabetes. Findings and caveats of the study: All four CD4+ subsets from Type 1 diabetes patients carried moderately but significantly shorter TCRB CDR3s.

Only a few counts were recorded for this clone. The antigen remains unidentified. Trimming left V 4 bases short and J 2 bases short, with 12 bases between. From germline, CDR1 is SGHTS and CDR2 YDEGEE. The CDR3 runs to 14 residues. The study reverse transcribed the entire isolated RNA, so it sequenced expressed TCRB transcripts. TCRdb's table, derived via immunoSEQ multiplex PCR, lists solely in-frame clones and lacks some. This table has hundreds of thousands of clones, 11% to 15% appearing once. The authors obtained over 95% purity in all sorted populations. The sequence derives from a young man with type 1 diabetes. The genes are TRBV5-8 and TRBJ2-5, with D perhaps given as TRBD1 or TRBD2 (5 bases each). The sequencing sample was made of naive CD4+ T cells from blood. The CDR3 DNA follows: TGTGCCAGCAGCCGACGGGACGGACAAGAGACCCAGTACTTC. Translating gives CASSRRDGQETQYF.